These 22 T cell receptor beta chains were sequenced from one sample in a study of cytomegalovirus exposure and HLA in healthy donors. The PCR made use of 60 Vbeta and 13 Jbeta primers. Generated by immunoSEQ multiplex PCR, the TCRdb table keeps only in-frame clones and is missing some. Its table lists about 140,000 clones. The specimen sequenced was PBMCs. Every receptor here comes from a man aged 40-50 years in good health and CMV-seronegative.

The chain carries TRBV19 and TRBJ1-5, with 7 bases identical to TRBD1. The CDR3 runs 16 residues. The ends lost 3 bases at V and 5 bases at J; junction bases unmatched: 10. CDR1 and CDR2 from the germline V gene are LNHDA and SQIVND (reference sequence). CDR3 coding DNA: TGTGCCAGTAGTATTGACAGGGTATGGGGCCATCAGCCCCAGCATTTT. Protein sequence: CASSIDRVWGHQPQHF.

The rearrangement links TRBV6-6 to TRBJ2-7; D gene unclear. V lost 6 bases, J lost 1 base, and 4 bases lay in between. The length of the CDR3 is 11 residues. Per germline, CDR1 MNHNY and CDR2 SVGAGI (reference sequence). CDR3 DNA sequence: TGTGCCAGCAGATCGTCCTACGAGCAGTACTTC. Protein sequence: CASRSSYEQYF.

V and J are TRBV4-2 and TRBJ1-4; the D gene is possibly TRBD1 (6 bases). CDR1 is LGHNA and CDR2 is YNFKEQ in the germline V gene. V was clipped by 1 base and J by 7 bases, with 10 bases between them. The CDR3 runs to 14 residues. For the CDR3, the DNA is TGTGCCAGCAGCCAAGGGCAGGGGCTTGAAAAACTGTTTTTT. Protein product: CASSQGQGLEKLFF.

This chain connects TRBV10-1 to TRBJ1-6; D is perhaps TRBD1 (5 bases). Germline lookup yields CDR1 WNHNN and CDR2 SYGVQD (reference sequence). This CDR3 spans 13 amino acids. The V end lost 11 bases, the J end lost 8 bases, and 16 bases lay between the germline ends. The CDR3 DNA reads TGCGCCTTCGCAAGAGGGGAGGATTCACCCCTCCACTTT. Protein product: CAFARGEDSPLHF.

V and J are TRBV7-9 and TRBJ1-5; D is uncertain. V was trimmed by 5 bases and J by 5 bases, leaving 10 bases between them. Germline assignment: CDR1 SEHNR and CDR2 FQNEAQ (reference sequence). The CDR3 has 13 amino acids. The CDR3 sequence: CASSPNWHQPQHF. The CDR3 nucleotides are TGTGCCAGCAGCCCCAATTGGCATCAGCCCCAGCATTTT.

The chain has TRBV5-4 and TRBJ2-1; the match to TRBD2 covers 7 bases. Trimming at V came to 0 bases and at J to 8 bases, leaving 8 bases not matched to a gene. The length of the CDR3 is 15 residues. Germline V lookup: CDR1 SGHNT, CDR2 YYREEE (reference sequence). CDR3 region: CASSLAGGGFDEQFF. The CDR3 DNA is TGTGCCAGCAGCTTGGCGGGGGGTGGATTCGATGAGCAGTTCTTC.

This chain uses TRBV12-2 with TRBJ1-5; the table's D call, TRBD1, has no DNA check behind it. TRBV12-2 is a recognized pseudogene. The CDR3 covers 13 residues. CDR3 loop: CASRWTGSQPQHF. The CDR3, as DNA: TGTGCAAGTCGCTGGACAGGGTCTCAGCCCCAGCATTTT.

The chain recombines TRBV5-1 with TRBJ2-3; the D gene is possibly TRBD2 (6 bases). The germline V gene encodes CDR1 SGHRS and CDR2 YFSETQ. V was trimmed by 0 bases and J by 0 bases, leaving 11 bases between them. The CDR3 sequence is 16 residues long. The CDR3 protein is CASSLVTAGSTDTQYF. The CDR3 nucleotides are TGCGCCAGCAGCTTGGTAACGGCGGGGAGCACAGATACGCAGTATTTT.

The rearrangement links TRBV10-3 to TRBJ1-2; 10 bases line up with TRBD1. The junction had 6 bases not matched to a gene; V was cut back by 6 bases and J by 8 bases. CDR1 and CDR2 from the germline V gene are ENHRY and SYGVKD. The length of the CDR3 is 13 residues. Here the CDR3 reads CAISKGQGNGYTF. CDR3 in DNA: TGTGCCATCAGCAAGGGACAGGGGAACGGCTACACCTTC.

The rearrangement uses TRBV7-2 and TRBJ1-2; 7 bases are a match to TRBD1. The CDR3 is made up of 15 amino acids. Germline lookup yields CDR1 SGHTA and CDR2 FQGNSA. V dropped 6 bases and J dropped 5; count of bases not matched to a gene: 12. CDR3 protein: CASRDRDSLFYGYTF. CDR3 coding DNA: TGTGCCAGCAGAGACCGGGACAGCCTTTTTTATGGCTACACCTTC. The full variable domain, its missing parts supplied by reference TRBV7-2 and TRBJ1-2, is GAGVSQSPSNKVTEKGKDVELRCDPISGHTALYWYRQSLGQGLEFLIYFQGNSAPDKSGLPSDRFSAERTGGSVSTLTIQRTQQEDSAVYLCASRDRDSLFYGYTFGSGTRLTVV.

V is TRBV7-7 and J is TRBJ2-5; 7 positions match TRBD1. CDR3 size: 15 residues. Trimming removed 4 bases from V and 3 bases from J; junction bases left unmatched: 8. In germline, CDR1 is SSHAT, CDR2 FNYEAQ (reference sequence). Here the CDR3 reads CASSSTGTVKETQYF. CDR3 coding DNA: TGTGCCAGCAGCTCCACCGGGACAGTAAAAGAGACCCAGTACTTC.

The rearrangement joins TRBV5-1 to TRBJ2-7; D is possibly TRBD1 (6 bases). In germline, CDR1 is SGHRS, CDR2 YFSETQ. V was clipped by 2 bases and J by 3 bases, with 18 bases between them. CDR3 length equals 16 residues. The CDR3 region has the DNA TGCGCCAGCAGCTTCGGCGGACAGCAAAATGTCTACGAGCAGTACTTC. Translating it yields CASSFGGQQNVYEQYF.

To note about this clone: This CDR3 is missing its conserved last phenylalanine or tryptophan, likely due to a read error. J is TRBJ1-5 and V is TRBV18, with TRBD1 matching 8 bases. Germline lookup yields CDR1 KGHSH and CDR2 LQKENI. This CDR3 contains 18 residues. With V trimmed by 3 bases and J by 0 bases, 10 bases remained unmatched. CDR3 in DNA: TGTGCCAGCTCACCGCTCCGCCGGGACAGGAATAGCAATCAGCCCCAGCATGTT. Translated, it gives CASSPLRRDRNSNQPQHV.

V usage is TRBV7-8 and J usage is TRBJ1-1, with 10 nucleotides matching TRBD1. Germline-derived CDR1 and CDR2 are SGHVS and FQNEAQ. The CDR3 length is 14 residues. Unmatched junction bases numbered 9, after V lost 5 bases and J lost 9 bases. CDR3: CASSLDRDRGQAFF. As DNA, the CDR3 is TGTGCCAGCAGCCTGGACCGGGACAGGGGACAAGCTTTCTTT. Variable domain in full (rest from reference TRBV7-8 and TRBJ1-1): GAGVSQSPRYKVAKRGQDVALRCDPISGHVSLFWYQQALGQGPEFLTYFQNEAQLDKSGLPSDRFFAERPEGSVSTLKIQRTQQEDSAVYLCASSLDRDRGQAFFGQGTRLTVV.

The chain employs TRBV4-1 and TRBJ1-3; D remains ambiguous. This CDR3 has 15 amino acids. In germline, CDR1 is MGHRA, CDR2 YSYEKL. V gave up 3 bases and J gave up 4 bases, with 13 bases separating them. The CDR3 sequence is CASSHRDWGGNTIYF. CDR3 bases: TGCGCCAGCAGCCACCGGGATTGGGGAGGAAACACCATATATTTT.

The V call is TRBV4-3, the J call TRBJ1-6, with 8 positions matching TRBD1. V lost 2 bases, J lost 4 bases, and 4 bases stayed unmatched. The CDR3 has 16 amino acids. In germline, CDR1 is LGHNA, CDR2 YSLEER. The CDR3 sequence is CASSQFWTGYNSPLHF. CDR3 in DNA: TGCGCCAGCAGCCAATTTTGGACAGGGTATAATTCACCCCTCCACTTT.

The V and J genes are TRBV6-1 and TRBJ1-6; tentatively, D is TRBD1 (6 bases). CDR1 is MNHNS and CDR2 is SASEGT in the germline V gene. Trimming cost V 6 bases and J 9 bases, with 12 bases left between them. This CDR3 region has 13 residues. The CDR3 spells CASRNRESSPLHF. The CDR3 DNA follows: TGTGCCAGCAGGAACAGGGAGAGTTCACCCCTCCACTTT.

The chain carries TRBV7-9 and TRBJ1-2, with TRBD1 identical over 7 bases. The CDR3 has 18 amino acids. Germline trimming cut 1 base from V and 5 bases from J; bases unmatched to any gene: 16. The germline CDR1 and CDR2 sequences are SEHNR and FQNEAQ (reference sequence). The CDR3: CASSLELGTDGWGYGYTF. Here the CDR3 DNA reads TGTGCCAGCAGCTTAGAGCTAGGGACAGACGGATGGGGATATGGCTACACCTTC. Looking up the rest from reference TRBV7-9 and TRBJ1-2 gives the full variable domain: DTGVSQNPRHKITKRGQNVTFRCDPISEHNRLYWYRQTLGQGPEFLTYFQNEAQLEKSRLLSDRFSAERPKGSFSTLEIQRTEQGDSAMYLCASSLELGTDGWGYGYTFGSGTRLTVV.

This chain joins TRBV9 and TRBJ1-2, with 8 bases fitting TRBD1. The CDR3 has 15 residues. The trim removed 3 bases at V and 0 bases at J, leaving 4 bases unmatched. Per the germline V gene, CDR1 is SGDLS and CDR2 is YYNGEE. For the CDR3, the DNA is TGTGCCAGCAGCGCCGACAGGGGTCCTAACTATGGCTACACCTTC. Amino acid sequence: CASSADRGPNYGYTF.

The chain recombines TRBV7-3 with TRBJ2-3; D not certain. This CDR3 has 15 residues. Deletions cut 1 base from V and 0 bases from J, with 8 bases between. CDR1 SGHTA and CDR2 FQGTGA come from the germline V gene. The CDR3 nucleotides read TGTGCCAGCAGCTTAATGCCTACTAGCACAGATACGCAGTATTTT. Translated: CASSLMPTSTDTQYF.

The chain couples TRBV5-1 to TRBJ1-1; a possible D gene is TRBD1 (5 bases). The germline V and J ends were trimmed by 6 bases and 1 base, with 16 bases remaining between them. Germline V gene lookup returns CDR1 SGHRS and CDR2 YFSETQ. This CDR3 region has 15 residues. DNA for the CDR3: TGCGCCAGCAAGGTCGGGGGAAGAGGGAACACTGAAGCTTTCTTT. Amino acids: CASKVGGRGNTEAFF.

The chain recombines TRBV14 with TRBJ1-1; the D gene is possibly TRBD1 (5 bases). Trimming cost V 0 bases and J 0 bases, with 11 bases left between them. The germline V gene has CDR1 SGHDN and CDR2 FVKESK. The CDR3 consists of 16 residues. The CDR3 DNA reads TGTGCCAGCAGCCAAGAGGAGGGGACGATGAACACTGAAGCTTTCTTT. Translation: CASSQEEGTMNTEAFF.